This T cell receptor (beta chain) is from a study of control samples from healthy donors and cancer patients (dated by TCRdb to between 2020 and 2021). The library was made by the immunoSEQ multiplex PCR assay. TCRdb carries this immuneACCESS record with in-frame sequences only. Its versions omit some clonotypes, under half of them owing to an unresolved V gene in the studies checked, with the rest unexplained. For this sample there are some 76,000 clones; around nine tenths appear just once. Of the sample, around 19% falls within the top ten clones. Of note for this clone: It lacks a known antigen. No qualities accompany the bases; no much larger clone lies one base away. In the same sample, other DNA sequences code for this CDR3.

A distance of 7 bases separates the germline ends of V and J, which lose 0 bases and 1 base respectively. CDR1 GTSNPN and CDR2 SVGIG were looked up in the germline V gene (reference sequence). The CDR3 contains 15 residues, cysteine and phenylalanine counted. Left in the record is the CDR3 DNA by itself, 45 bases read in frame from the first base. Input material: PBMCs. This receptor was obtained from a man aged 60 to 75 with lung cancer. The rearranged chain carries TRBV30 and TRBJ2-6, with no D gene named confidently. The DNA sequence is TGTGCCTGGAGTGTGAGGCGGTCTGGGGCCAACGTCCTGACTTTC. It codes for CAWSVRRSGANVLTF.